These T cell receptor beta chains were read from a single sample in a study of blood T cells in healthy people across ages. MiXCR, applied by TCRdb to the 5' RACE reads, yields one record per CDR3 protein. The repertoire holds more than 600,000 distinct CDR3 sequences, roughly 25% seen once, with 8% to 10% in the top ten. This same sample was also part of a study on T cells of mothers and their children.

Material: blood. These receptors were collected from a boy aged 10-17 years in good health. Each CDR3 is given with its conserved first and last residue. D genes are given only for firm matches. Part of the rows lack a size; the others show once, few, many or a class for expanded clones.

clone_size: .; v_call: TRBV29-1; j_call: TRBJ2-1; d_call: TRBD2; cdr3_nt: TGCAGTGTTCGACTAGCGGGGTACAATGAGCAGTTCTTC; cdr3_aa: CSVRLAGYNEQFF
clone_size: few; v_call: TRBV20-1; j_call: TRBJ2-7; d_call: TRBD2; cdr3_nt: TGCAGTGCTAGAGCGGCTAGCGGGGGAGACTCCTACGAGCAGTACTTC; cdr3_aa: CSARAASGGDSYEQYF
clone_size: many; v_call: TRBV10-3; j_call: TRBJ2-7; d_call: .; cdr3_nt: TGTGCCATCAGTGCTGAGAACTACGAGCAGTACTTC; cdr3_aa: CAISAENYEQYF
clone_size: few; v_call: TRBV9; j_call: TRBJ2-5; d_call: .; cdr3_nt: TGTGCCAGCAGCGTCTTAGCAAGGGGAGATGAGACCCAGTACTTC; cdr3_aa: CASSVLARGDETQYF
clone_size: .; v_call: TRBV20-1; j_call: TRBJ2-5; d_call: TRBD1; cdr3_nt: TGCAGTGCTCCTTACAGGGGGCAAGAGACCCAGTACTTC; cdr3_aa: CSAPYRGQETQYF
clone_size: .; v_call: TRBV20-1; j_call: TRBJ2-1; d_call: TRBD1; cdr3_nt: TGCAGTGCTAGAGACCCGACAGGGGGGTACAATGAGCAGTTCTTC; cdr3_aa: CSARDPTGGYNEQFF
clone_size: .; v_call: TRBV6-2/TRBV6-3; j_call: TRBJ2-5; d_call: .; cdr3_nt: TGTGCCAGCACGCTGCCTAGAGGTCCCCAAGAGGCCCAGTACTTC; cdr3_aa: CASTLPRGPQEAQYF
clone_size: many; v_call: TRBV5-1; j_call: TRBJ2-3; d_call: .; cdr3_nt: TGCGCCAGCAGCTTATCGGTCGGCACAGATACGCAGTATTTT; cdr3_aa: CASSLSVGTDTQYF
clone_size: .; v_call: TRBV15; j_call: TRBJ2-1; d_call: .; cdr3_nt: TGTGCCACCAGCAGCCTAGCTGGCTCCTACAATGAGCAGTTCTTC; cdr3_aa: CATSSLAGSYNEQFF
clone_size: few; v_call: TRBV12-3/TRBV12-4; j_call: TRBJ2-5; d_call: .; cdr3_nt: TGTGCCAGCAGCTTGGGCCGTACAGGGCCAAGACGAGAGACCCAGTACTTC; cdr3_aa: CASSLGRTGPRRETQYF
clone_size: .; v_call: TRBV29-1; j_call: TRBJ1-2; d_call: .; cdr3_nt: TGCAGCGTTGAAGAGGGACGGGGACTAAACTATGGCTACACCTTC; cdr3_aa: CSVEEGRGLNYGYTF
clone_size: once; v_call: TRBV3-1; j_call: TRBJ2-2; d_call: .; cdr3_nt: TGTGCCAGCAGCCGACGGACCGGTCCCAACACCGGGGAGCTGTTTTTT; cdr3_aa: CASSRRTGPNTGELFF
clone_size: few; v_call: TRBV7-3; j_call: TRBJ2-6; d_call: .; cdr3_nt: TGTGCCAGCAGCTTAACGGGGCCAACCTCTGGGGCCAACGTCCTGACTTTC; cdr3_aa: CASSLTGPTSGANVLTF
clone_size: few; v_call: TRBV2; j_call: TRBJ2-1; d_call: .; cdr3_nt: TGTGCCAGCAGTGCGGTTTACAATGAGCAGTTCTTC; cdr3_aa: CASSAVYNEQFF
clone_size: .; v_call: TRBV5-5; j_call: TRBJ2-5; d_call: TRBD1; cdr3_nt: TGTGCCAGCACCTCCCAACAGGGGCAAGAGACCCAGTACTTC; cdr3_aa: CASTSQQGQETQYF
clone_size: .; v_call: TRBV9; j_call: TRBJ2-7; d_call: .; cdr3_nt: TGTGCCAGCAGCGCGGGCGCAGGGGACTCCTACGAGCAGTACTTC; cdr3_aa: CASSAGAGDSYEQYF